The rows below give T cell receptor beta chains drawn from one sample of a study of blood T cell repertoires in COVID-19. Clones were read by immunoSEQ multiplex PCR, and TCRdb kept only the in-frame ones, dropping some. The table lists roughly 130,000 clones, roughly nine tenths of them singletons. Sequencing was done on a sample of peripheral blood. Receptors were obtained from a man aged 50 or older with active COVID-19. Each CDR3 is given with its conserved first and last residue. The D gene is left open where the match is weak. Where a row states a size, it is once, few, many or the class of an expanded clone; other rows omit it.

j_call v_call clone_size d_call cdr3_nt cdr3_aa
TRBJ1-6 TRBV18 NA NA TGTGCCAGCTCACCACATGAGAGATCACCCCTCCACTTT CASSPHERSPLHF
TRBJ2-7 TRBV2 once NA TGTGCCAGCAGGGGGGGGGCCCACCCGGGCGAGCAGTACTTC CASRGGAHPGEQYF
TRBJ1-5 TRBV15 NA TRBD1 TGTGCCACCAGCAGAGCTCCGACAGGGGTCAGAGATCAGCCCCAGCATTTT CATSRAPTGVRDQPQHF
TRBJ2-3 TRBV3-1/TRBV3-2 NA TRBD2 TGTGCCAGCAGCCAAGGGGTTAGCGGGGGGGCCATTTTGGCAGATACGCAGTATTTT CASSQGVSGGAILADTQYF
TRBJ2-7 TRBV21-1 once NA TGTGCCAGCAGCACCAGGGATTCCTACGAGCAGTACTTC CASSTRDSYEQYF
TRBJ2-5 TRBV5-5 NA TRBD2 TGTGCCAGCAGCCAGACTAGCGGGAGGACCGAGACCCAGTACTTC CASSQTSGRTETQYF
TRBJ1-6 TRBV4-1 NA NA TGCGCCAGCAGCCAACCCCCAAGGGCGGCAGGTAGCGCTAATTCACCCCTCCACTTT CASSQPPRAAGSANSPLHF
TRBJ2-3 TRBV24-1 NA TRBD2 TGTGCCACCAGTGAGAGGACTAGCGGGAGTGGGACAGATACGCAGTATTTT CATSERTSGSGTDTQYF
TRBJ1-4 TRBV6-1 once TRBD1 TGTGCCAGCAGTGAAGGGAGACAGGGAAATGAAAAACTGTTTTTT CASSEGRQGNEKLFF
TRBJ1-2 TRBV14 NA NA TGTGCCAGCAGCCGTAGTCGAGGAAACTATGGCTACACCTTC CASSRSRGNYGYTF
TRBJ2-7 TRBV2 once NA TGTGCCAGCCGCGGGGACGGATCCTCCTACGAGCAGTACTTC CASRGDGSSYEQYF
TRBJ2-7 TRBV2 NA TRBD1 TGTGCCAGCAGGAAGAACAGGGGAAGCTCCTACGAGCAGTACTTC CASRKNRGSSYEQYF
TRBJ1-5 TRBV5-6 NA TRBD1 TGTGCCAGCAGCGCAACGACAGGGAAAGATAGCAATCAGCCCCAGCATTTT CASSATTGKDSNQPQHF
TRBJ1-5 TRBV7-8 few NA TGTGCCAGCAGCTTAGTTTTAGGGCAGGGCCGTCAGCCCCAGCATTTT CASSLVLGQGRQPQHF
TRBJ2-7 TRBV28 NA NA TGTGCCTCCGAGGCCTTGAGCTCCTACGAGCAGTACTTC CASEALSSYEQYF
TRBJ1-1 TRBV21-1 NA NA TGTGCCAGCAGCAACGAACCAGGGGGGAACACTGAAGCTTTCTTT CASSNEPGGNTEAFF
TRBJ1-5 TRBV27 once NA TGTGCCAGCAGTGCGACGGGGACACTCGTCAGGCAGCCCCAGCATTTT CASSATGTLVRQPQHF
TRBJ1-2 TRBV12-3/TRBV12-4 NA NA TGTGCCAGCAGTTTCCAGGCTAACTATGGCTACACCTTC CASSFQANYGYTF
TRBJ1-1 TRBV9 NA NA TGTGCCAGCAGCACTTCCGCGGGGGACACTGAAGCTTTCTTT CASSTSAGDTEAFF
TRBJ2-1 TRBV6-5 NA TRBD1 TGTGCCAGCAGGATTATGGGACAGAACAATGAGCAGTTCTTC CASRIMGQNNEQFF
TRBJ2-2 TRBV4-1 NA TRBD1 TGCGCCAGCAGCCAAGGGGGACAGGGGCCCGGGGAGCTGTTTTTT CASSQGGQGPGELFF
TRBJ2-7 TRBV6-5 NA TRBD1 TGTGCCAGCAGCGCAAATAGACAGGGTCCCTACTTC CASSANRQGPYF
TRBJ1-2 TRBV24-1 NA NA TGTGCCACCAGTCGGGGACTTAACTATGGCTACACCTTC CATSRGLNYGYTF
TRBJ2-5 TRBV3-1/TRBV3-2 NA TRBD1 TGTGCCAGCAGCCAAGACCCGACAGGGGAAGAGACCCAGTACTTC CASSQDPTGEETQYF
TRBJ2-5 TRBV3-1/TRBV3-2 NA NA TGTGCCAGCAGCCAAGTCTTTGGCGGGGAGACCCAGTACTTC CASSQVFGGETQYF
TRBJ1-5 TRBV2 NA NA TGTGCCAGCAGTGAGCAGTCGGGGGGGAATCAGCCCCAGCATTTT CASSEQSGGNQPQHF
TRBJ1-4 TRBV5-4 NA TRBD1 TGTGCCAGCAGCGCCTACAGGGGCGCGGATGAAAAACTGTTTTTT CASSAYRGADEKLFF
TRBJ2-2 TRBV25-1 few TRBD1 TGTGCCAGCAGTGAATGGACAGGGCCCGGCGGGGAGCTGTTTTTT CASSEWTGPGGELFF
TRBJ2-7 TRBV19 NA TRBD1 TGTGCCACCGGGACAGGGCTTGAGGAGCAGTACTTC CATGTGLEEQYF
TRBJ2-5 TRBV6-1 NA TRBD1 TGTGCCAGCAGTGATTCAACAGGGGGCAGTTTAGAGACCCAGTACTTC CASSDSTGGSLETQYF
TRBJ1-4 TRBV19 once NA TGTGCCAGTACCGACGGGGGGACTGACTTTAATGAAAAACTGTTTTTT CASTDGGTDFNEKLFF
TRBJ1-5 TRBV7-2 once NA TGTGCCAGCAGCCCCGGACAGAACAATCAGCCCCAGCATTTT CASSPGQNNQPQHF
TRBJ2-1 TRBV19 NA NA TGTGCCAGTAGAGTTTCGGGTGAGCAGTTCTTC CASRVSGEQFF
TRBJ1-6 TRBV4-1 NA NA TGCGCCAGCAGCCAAGAGAGGCCGGGAACGTATAATTCACCCCTCCACTTT CASSQERPGTYNSPLHF
TRBJ2-5 TRBV10-2 NA NA TGCGCCAGCAGTGGGGCCGGGACCCAGTACTTC CASSGAGTQYF
TRBJ2-2 TRBV29-1 NA NA TGCAGCGTTGAAGACCTAGCAGGGAGCGGCGGGGGCGCGAACACCGGGGAGCTGTTTTTT CSVEDLAGSGGGANTGELFF
TRBJ2-1 TRBV19 NA NA TGTGCCAGTAGTATTAGCGTATCCTACAATGAGCAGTTCTTC CASSISVSYNEQFF
TRBJ1-2 TRBV14 NA NA TGTGCCAGCAGCCCTGCGGGGCTCGGTCCGCCATATGGCTACACCTTC CASSPAGLGPPYGYTF
TRBJ2-1 TRBV24-1 NA NA TGTGCCACCGGGGAGGGGGGTATCAACAATGAGCAGTTCTTC CATGEGGINNEQFF
TRBJ1-2 TRBV6-5 NA TRBD1 TGTGCCGGCAACCGACAGGGGCGAAGCTATGGCTACACCTTC CAGNRQGRSYGYTF
TRBJ2-2 TRBV7-9 NA NA TGTGCCAGCAGCTTGGGTGACATAAACACCGGGGAGCTGTTTTTT CASSLGDINTGELFF
TRBJ2-5 TRBV5-4 NA NA TGTGCCAGCAGCTTGGACCGCCCTAGGACAGCACAAGAGACCCAGTACTTC CASSLDRPRTAQETQYF
TRBJ1-1 TRBV19 NA NA TGTGCCACATCCTTACATACCCTGAACACTGAAGCTTTCTTT CATSLHTLNTEAFF
TRBJ1-5 TRBV24-1 NA NA TGTGCCACCAGTGACGGGAGTTCGGGCAATCAGCCCCAGCATTTT CATSDGSSGNQPQHF
TRBJ2-2 TRBV18 NA NA TGTGCCAGCTCACCACTGACAGTAACGAACACCGGGGAGCTGTTTTTT CASSPLTVTNTGELFF
TRBJ2-1 TRBV5-4 NA TRBD2 TGTGCCAGCAGCTTGGCCGGGCGGGGGTTTGGTGAGCAGTTCTTC CASSLAGRGFGEQFF
TRBJ1-1 TRBV5-1 NA TRBD1 TGCGCCAGCGGACCGGGACAGGGGGCGCTGGACACTGAAGCTTTCTTT CASGPGQGALDTEAFF
TRBJ2-5 TRBV3-1/TRBV3-2 NA TRBD1 TGTGCCAGCAGCCGAACTGTGGGACAGTGGTACTTC CASSRTVGQWYF
TRBJ1-4 TRBV7-2 NA TRBD1 TGTGCCAGCAGCTTAAGCCCGGGACAGGGCGGGGAAGAAAAACTGTTTTTT CASSLSPGQGGEEKLFF
TRBJ2-5 TRBV2 NA TRBD2 TGTGCCAGCAATAGCGTGGGACTAGCGGAAGAGACCCAGTACTTC CASNSVGLAEETQYF
TRBJ1-2 TRBV11-3 NA NA TGTGCCAGCAGCCCGGGGGGCGCGAACTATGGCTACACCTTC CASSPGGANYGYTF
TRBJ1-1 TRBV7-9 NA NA TGTGCCAGCAGCCCGACAGCTCAAGCTTTCTTT CASSPTAQAFF
TRBJ1-2 TRBV28 NA NA TGTGCCAGCAGTATAAATAACTATGGCTACACCTTC CASSINNYGYTF
TRBJ2-6 TRBV7-2 NA TRBD2 TGTGCCAGCAGGGCGGAGGCGGCTAGCGGGACGGGGGCCAACGTCCTGACTTTC CASRAEAASGTGANVLTF
TRBJ1-5 TRBV19 NA NA TGTGCCAGTAGTCTGGATCCAGGGCATAGCAATCAGCCCCAGCATTTT CASSLDPGHSNQPQHF
TRBJ2-7 TRBV23-1 NA NA TGCGCCACCCAAAAAGGGGGACGGAAGGGCTACGAGCAGTACTTC CATQKGGRKGYEQYF
TRBJ2-3 TRBV5-1 once TRBD1 TGCGCCAGCAGCCGAGGACAGGGCACAGATACGCAGTATTTT CASSRGQGTDTQYF